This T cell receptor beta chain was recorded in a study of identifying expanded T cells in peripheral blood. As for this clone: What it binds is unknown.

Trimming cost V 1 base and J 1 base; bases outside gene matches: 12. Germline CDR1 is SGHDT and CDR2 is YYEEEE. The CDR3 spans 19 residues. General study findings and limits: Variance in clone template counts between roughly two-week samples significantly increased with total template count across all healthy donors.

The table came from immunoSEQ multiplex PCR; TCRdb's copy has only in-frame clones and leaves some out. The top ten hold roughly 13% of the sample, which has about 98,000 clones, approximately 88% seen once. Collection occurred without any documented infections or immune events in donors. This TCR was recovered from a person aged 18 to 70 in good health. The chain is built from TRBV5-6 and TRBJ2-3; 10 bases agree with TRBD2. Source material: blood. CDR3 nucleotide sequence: TGTGCCAGCAGCTTGTCGCTAGCGGGGGTCCCAAAGCGCACAGATACGCAGTATTTT. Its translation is CASSLSLAGVPKRTDTQYF.